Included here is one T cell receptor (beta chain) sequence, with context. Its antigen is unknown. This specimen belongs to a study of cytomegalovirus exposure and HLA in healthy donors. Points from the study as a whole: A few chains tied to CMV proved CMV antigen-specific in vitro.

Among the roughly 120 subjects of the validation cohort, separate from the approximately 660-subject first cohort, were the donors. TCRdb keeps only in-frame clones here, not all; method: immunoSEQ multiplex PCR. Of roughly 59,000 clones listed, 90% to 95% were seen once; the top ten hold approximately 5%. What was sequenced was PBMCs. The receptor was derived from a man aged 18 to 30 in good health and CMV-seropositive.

The CDR3 sequence is CASSILRGSSNTGELFF. CDR3 in DNA: TGTGCCAGTAGCATCCTACGGGGGTCTTCGAACACCGGGGAGCTGTTTTTT. The rearrangement joins TRBV19 to TRBJ2-2; a possible D gene is TRBD2 (6 bases). This CDR3 has 17 amino acids. CDR1 LNHDA and CDR2 SQIVND come from the germline V gene (reference sequence). V lost 6 bases, J lost 0 bases, and 17 bases lay in between.